The 22 T cell receptor beta chains listed next were all sequenced from one sample in a study of T-cell memory formation after mild COVID-19. Via MiXCR, TCRdb re-called the 5' RACE reads, giving one row per CDR3 protein. Of approximately 260,000 distinct CDR3 sequences listed, roughly 15% are singletons. Sequenced material: PBMCs or a T cell subset sorted from them (not recorded which). These receptors originate from a man aged 18-30 years who had mild COVID-19 (a few samples of this study predate the infection). Cell type and time point are not known.

This clonotype was seen a handful of times. The chain employs TRBV12-3 or TRBV12-4 and TRBJ2-7; either TRBD1 or TRBD2 may fit D (7 bases each). The CDR3 sequence is 14 residues long. Trimming cost V 3 bases and J 6 bases, with 15 bases left between them. The CDR3 sequence is CASSLGGGVAEQYF. The CDR3 DNA follows: TGTGCCAGCAGTTTGGGAGGGGGCGTTGCCGAGCAGTACTTC.

This chain joins TRBV10-3 and TRBJ1-1; D is perhaps TRBD1 (6 bases). The CDR3 is 14 amino acids. The V gene's germline CDR1 is ENHRY and CDR2 SYGVKD. DNA for the CDR3: TGTGCTTCCCGGAGGGGGGGGGTGAACACTGAAGCTTTCTTT. The encoded protein is CASRRGGVNTEAFF.

This clonotype has more than one count but fewer than ten. The rearrangement links TRBV7-2 to TRBJ2-1; D possibly corresponds to TRBD2 (6 bases). With 0 bases removed from V and 2 bases from J, the gap between germline ends came to 11 bases. Germline CDR1 and CDR2: SGHTA and FQGNSA. The CDR3 has 16 amino acids. CDR3 sequence reads: CASSLAGGYTYNEQFF. CDR3 DNA sequence: TGTGCCAGCAGCTTAGCGGGGGGATACACCTACAATGAGCAGTTCTTC.

The chain carries TRBV11-2 and TRBJ2-5; a possible D gene is TRBD1 (6 bases). V was clipped by 5 bases and J by 5 bases, with 12 bases between them. From germline, CDR1 is SGHAT and CDR2 FQNNGV. CDR3 length: 13 residues. The CDR3 sequence is CASSRRGQETQYF. The CDR3 nucleotides read TGTGCCAGCAGCCGCCGTGGACAGGAGACCCAGTACTTC.

The chain uses TRBV14 and TRBJ2-7, with D possibly being TRBD1 or TRBD2 (5 bases each). Trimming removed 4 bases at V and 2 bases at J, with 12 bases between. The V gene's germline CDR1 is SGHDN and CDR2 FVKESK. The CDR3 is 14 amino acids. The CDR3 loop is CASSLQGRPYEQYF. The DNA for the CDR3 is TGTGCCAGCAGCCTTCAGGGACGCCCCTACGAGCAGTACTTC.

Ten or more counts support this clonotype. This chain uses TRBV5-1 with TRBJ1-1; D is possibly TRBD1 (5 bases). The CDR3 contains 14 residues. Per the germline V gene, CDR1 is SGHRS and CDR2 is YFSETQ. V lost 4 bases to trimming and J lost 5 bases, with 15 bases between them. CDR3 DNA sequence: TGCGCCAGCAGCGTAATGGGGACGGCAACTGAAGCTTTCTTT. Residues: CASSVMGTATEAFF. Full variable domain (outside the CDR3, taken from reference TRBV5-1 and TRBJ1-1): KAGVTQTPRYLIKTRGQQVTLSCSPISGHRSVSWYQQTPGQGLQFLFEYFSETQRNKGNFPGRFSGRQFSNSRSEMNVSTLELGDSALYLCASSVMGTATEAFFGQGTRLTVV.

This clonotype has just a few counts. This chain joins TRBV12-3 or TRBV12-4 and TRBJ2-7; a possible D gene is TRBD2 (5 bases). The V end lost 8 bases, the J end lost 2 bases, and 19 bases lay between the germline ends. This CDR3 comprises 15 residues. In nucleotides, the CDR3 is TGTGCCAGCTCCCGACGAGGGTTAGCCACCTACGAGCAGTACTTC. It yields the protein CASSRRGLATYEQYF.

This clonotype was counted ten times or more. The chain carries TRBV5-4 and TRBJ2-5; tentatively, D is TRBD1 (6 bases). V was trimmed by 0 bases and J by 5 bases, leaving 11 bases between them. This CDR3 is 14 amino acids long. Germline V gene sequence: CDR1 SGHNT, CDR2 YYREEE (reference sequence). In nucleotides, the CDR3 is TGTGCCAGCAGCTTGGCAGGGGCGACGGAGACCCAGTACTTC. This gives the protein CASSLAGATETQYF.

This clonotype was found a few times. The rearrangement joins TRBV2 to TRBJ2-5; D gene uncertain. From germline, CDR1 is SNHLY and CDR2 FYNNEI. V lost 8 bases, J lost 5 bases, and 9 bases lay in between. The CDR3 spans 11 residues. The CDR3 protein is CASQYMETQYF. Written as DNA, the CDR3 is TGTGCCAGCCAGTACATGGAGACCCAGTACTTC.

V and J are TRBV7-6 and TRBJ1-2; no definite D call. The CDR3 covers 15 residues. Per germline, CDR1 SGHVS and CDR2 FNYEAQ. V lost 6 bases, J lost 2 bases, and 16 bases lay in between. CDR3 protein: CASRDPTRGNYGYTF. CDR3 bases: TGTGCCAGCAGAGATCCGACTCGAGGGAACTATGGCTACACCTTC.

This clonotype turned up a few times. The chain uses TRBV20-1 and TRBJ2-1, with D maybe TRBD1 (7 bases). Germline-derived CDR1 and CDR2 are DFQATT and SNEGSKA (reference sequence). The V and J ends lost 3 bases and 11 bases respectively, with 11 bases between them. The CDR3 extends over 11 amino acids. The CDR3 nucleotides are TGCAGTGCTAGGTCAGGGGGGCAGCAGTTCTTC. This sequence encodes CSARSGGQQFF.

This clonotype was seen ten or more times. The V gene is TRBV4-2, the J gene TRBJ2-7; TRBD2 is a possible D gene (5 bases). CDR1 is LGHNA, CDR2 YNFKEQ, per germline. V gave up 4 bases and J gave up 0 bases, with 13 bases separating them. The CDR3 is 15 residues long. The CDR3 is CASSPSLMSSYEQYF. CDR3 in DNA: TGTGCCAGCAGCCCTAGCTTAATGTCCTCCTACGAGCAGTACTTC.

There are a few counts of this clonotype. The V and J genes are TRBV5-1 and TRBJ2-1; the D gene is possibly TRBD1 (5 bases). Trimming pared 3 bases from V and 13 bases from J, leaving 11 bases between. The CDR3 is 11 amino acids. Germline lookup yields CDR1 SGHRS and CDR2 YFSETQ. CDR3 sequence (DNA): TGCGCCAGCAGCTCCCAGGGTCGCCAGTTCTTC. Translated, it gives CASSSQGRQFF. Filled out from reference TRBV5-1 and TRBJ2-1, the complete variable domain reads KAGVTQTPRYLIKTRGQQVTLSCSPISGHRSVSWYQQTPGQGLQFLFEYFSETQRNKGNFPGRFSGRQFSNSRSEMNVSTLELGDSALYLCASSSQGRQFFGPGTRLTVL.

This clonotype was seen many times. The CDR3 region is CASSLVTPAYEQYF. The DNA of the CDR3 is TGTGCCAGCAGCTTAGTTACTCCCGCCTACGAGCAGTACTTC. The chain links TRBV7-9 to TRBJ2-7; unclear D gene. With 1 base removed from V and 2 bases from J, the gap between germline ends came to 9 bases. Germline V lookup: CDR1 SEHNR, CDR2 FQNEAQ (reference sequence). The CDR3 has 14 residues.

The V gene is TRBV7-2, the J gene TRBJ2-3; possibly TRBD2 for D (6 bases). Germline V gene data show CDR1 as SGHTA and CDR2 as FQGNSA. This CDR3 spans 17 amino acids. Trimming removed 2 bases at V and 2 bases at J, with 17 bases between. CDR3: CASSLFSLGGNTDTQYF. CDR3 sequence (DNA): TGTGCCAGCAGCTTATTTAGCCTTGGGGGGAACACAGATACGCAGTATTTT.

The chain joins TRBV7-2 to TRBJ2-7, with 10 nucleotides matching TRBD1. With V trimmed by 0 bases and J by 4 bases, 9 bases remained unmatched. Germline CDR1 SGHTA, CDR2 FQGNSA. The CDR3 totals 17 residues. The CDR3 DNA follows: TGTGCCAGCAGCTTAGCCATTAGACCGGGACAGGGGTACGAGCAGTACTTC. Translation gives CASSLAIRPGQGYEQYF.

The genes are TRBV5-1 and TRBJ1-2; D call uncertain. CDR1 SGHRS and CDR2 YFSETQ come from the germline V gene. This CDR3 has 14 amino acids. V was shortened by 6 bases and J by 3 bases, with 15 bases between the two germline ends. The CDR3: CASTFSYGDYGYTF. The CDR3 DNA sequence: TGCGCCAGCACCTTTAGCTATGGTGACTATGGCTACACCTTC.

In this sample, this clonotype turned up many times. V is TRBV7-2 and J is TRBJ2-6; D call uncertain. Germline V gene sequence: CDR1 SGHTA, CDR2 FQGNSA. V dropped 7 bases and J dropped 0 bases, with 13 bases sitting between them. The CDR3 sequence is 16 residues long. The CDR3 here is CASTPQSASGANVLTF. The CDR3 DNA is TGTGCCAGCACCCCGCAGTCGGCCTCTGGGGCCAACGTCCTGACTTTC. Combining the CDR3 with reference TRBV7-2 and TRBJ2-6 gives the whole variable domain GAGVSQSPSNKVTEKGKDVELRCDPISGHTALYWYRQSLGQGLEFLIYFQGNSAPDKSGLPSDRFSAERTGGSVSTLTIQRTQQEDSAVYLCASTPQSASGANVLTFGAGSRLTVL.

The sample holds many counts of this clonotype. The chain employs TRBV5-1 and TRBJ2-3; D is unclear. V lost 3 bases to trimming and J lost 3 bases, with 11 bases between them. The CDR3 has 14 residues. Looked up from germline, CDR1 is SGHRS and CDR2 is YFSETQ. In DNA form, the CDR3 reads TGCGCCAGCAGCTCGGAACCCTTTACAGATACGCAGTATTTT. Protein sequence: CASSSEPFTDTQYF.

This clonotype has ten or more counts. The chain is built from TRBV18 and TRBJ2-3; D perhaps matches TRBD1 (6 bases). V gave up 0 bases and J gave up 5 bases, with 9 bases separating them. Looked up from germline, CDR1 is KGHSH and CDR2 is LQKENI. The CDR3 is 14 residues long. Written as DNA, the CDR3 is TGTGCCAGCTCACCACCCGAGGGGGTAGATACGCAGTATTTT. Translated, it gives CASSPPEGVDTQYF.

The gene calls are TRBV14 and TRBJ2-1, with D hard to call. CDR1 and CDR2 (germline): SGHDN, FVKESK. Trimming removed 5 bases from V and 0 bases from J, with 5 bases in between. The CDR3 totals 13 residues. CDR3: CASSGFSYNEQFF. The CDR3 region has the DNA TGTGCCAGCAGCGGGTTCTCCTACAATGAGCAGTTCTTC. The complete variable domain, with remaining parts taken from reference TRBV14 and TRBJ2-1, reads EAGVTQFPSHSVIEKGQTVTLRCDPISGHDNLYWYRRVMGKEIKFLLHFVKESKQDESGMPNNRFLAERTGGTYSTLKVQPAELEDSGVYFCASSGFSYNEQFFGPGTRLTVL.

This clonotype was seen more than once but under ten times. The chain links TRBV4-2 to TRBJ1-1, with 12 bases fitting TRBD1. The ends lost 4 bases at V and 6 bases at J; junction bases unmatched: 6. Germline CDR1 is LGHNA and CDR2 is YNFKEQ. The CDR3 runs 15 residues. CDR3 nucleotide sequence: TGTGCCAGCAGCCGAGGGGACAGGGGGCACGCTGAAGCTTTCTTT. It codes for CASSRGDRGHAEAFF.